One and the same sample provided the 16 T cell receptor beta chains below, sequenced in a study of T cell changes during pregnancy in multiple sclerosis. This table comes from immunoSEQ multiplex PCR, and its TCRdb copy is limited to in-frame clones, with some not included. The sample holds tens of thousands of clones; approximately 92% are singletons and the top ten take about 2.7%. Specimen: peripheral blood, collected in the second trimester of pregnancy. Receptors originate from a female donor in good health, enrolled as a control in a pregnancy study.

The DNA for the CDR3 is TGTGCCAGCAGCCGAGACCAACTAGCGGCCTACGAGCAGTACTTC. Its translation is CASSRDQLAAYEQYF. The chain combines TRBV7-9 with TRBJ2-7; 8 positions agree with TRBD2. CDR1 SEHNR and CDR2 FQNEAQ come from the germline V gene (reference sequence). This CDR3 is built from 15 residues. V lost 5 bases to trimming and J lost 2 bases; unmatched junction nucleotides: 8. Full variable domain (outside the CDR3, taken from reference TRBV7-9 and TRBJ2-7): DTGVSQNPRHKITKRGQNVTFRCDPISEHNRLYWYRQTLGQGPEFLTYFQNEAQLEKSRLLSDRFSAERPKGSFSTLEIQRTEQGDSAMYLCASSRDQLAAYEQYFGPGTRLTVT.

The chain combines TRBV6-5 with TRBJ1-2, with TRBD1 matching 7 bases. V shed 0 bases, J shed 7 bases, and the junction held 8 bases outside the gene matches. This CDR3 is built from 15 residues. Germline V gene lookup returns CDR1 MNHEY and CDR2 SVGAGI. The DNA for the CDR3 is TGTGCCAGCAGTTACTCTGAGGGGGCTGTGTTTGGCTACACCTTC. Encoded protein: CASSYSEGAVFGYTF.

This clone was seen only once. The chain links TRBV28 to TRBJ1-2, with D perhaps TRBD1 (5 bases). Germline CDR1 reads MDHEN; CDR2 reads SYDVKM. This CDR3 is 15 amino acids long. The germline V and J ends were trimmed by 4 bases and 7 bases, with 19 bases remaining between them. The CDR3 bases are TGTGCCAGCAGTTCCCCCCGCCGGAGACAGCGTGGCTACACCTTC. Amino acid sequence: CASSSPRRRQRGYTF.

This chain links TRBV11-2 with TRBJ2-3; TRBD1 aligns across 8 bases. Losses at the gene ends were 5 bases for V and 7 bases for J; bases not matched to a gene: 11. Germline V gene sequence: CDR1 SGHAT, CDR2 FQNNGV. CDR3 length: 15 residues. The CDR3 spells CASSGGQDGGNTQYF. The CDR3 DNA is TGTGCCAGCAGCGGGGGACAGGACGGCGGTAATACGCAGTATTTT.

The chain is built from TRBV5-4 and TRBJ1-4, with TRBD1 matching over 10 bases. The CDR3 loop spans 15 amino acids. V dropped 4 bases and J dropped 8; count of bases not matched to a gene: 8. Germline V lookup: CDR1 SGHNT, CDR2 YYREEE (reference sequence). The CDR3 nucleotides are TGTGCCAGCAGCGTGTGGGACAGGGGAGGCGAAAAACTGTTTTTT. This gives the protein CASSVWDRGGEKLFF.

This clone was recorded once. The chain employs TRBV21-1 and TRBJ1-3; the table's TRBD1 call for D was not verified on the DNA. TRBV21-1 is listed as a pseudogene. The CDR3 runs to 16 residues. CDR3 protein: CASSKAQARSGNTIYF. The CDR3 nucleotides read TGTGCCAGCAGCAAAGCGCAGGCCCGCTCTGGAAACACCATATATTTT.

The chain joins TRBV7-3 to TRBJ2-7; the D is unclear. Trimming left V 2 bases short and J 3 bases short, with 11 bases between. This CDR3 comprises 14 residues. The germline V gene encodes CDR1 SGHTA and CDR2 FQGTGA. The DNA for the CDR3 is TGTGCCAGCAGCTTACAAGCCCACGGCTACGAGCAGTACTTC. It translates to CASSLQAHGYEQYF. The full variable domain, with the rest looked up from reference TRBV7-3 and TRBJ2-7, is GAGVSQTPSNKVTEKGKYVELRCDPISGHTALYWYRQSLGQGPEFLIYFQGTGAADDSGLPNDRFFAVRPEGSVSTLKIQRTERGDSAVYLCASSLQAHGYEQYFGPGTRLTVT.

This rearrangement joins TRBV6-6 to TRBJ1-5; D is uncertain. Per germline, CDR1 MNHNY and CDR2 SVGAGI (reference sequence). V was trimmed by 8 bases and J by 3 bases, leaving 11 bases between them. The CDR3 has 13 residues. In nucleotides, the CDR3 is TGTGCCAGCGGAGTAGTACTCAATCAGCCCCAGCATTTT. Translation gives CASGVVLNQPQHF.

The gene calls are TRBV4-1 and TRBJ2-1; 15 nucleotides agree with TRBD2. The CDR3 has 15 amino acids. Germline V gene data show CDR1 as MGHRA and CDR2 as YSYEKL. Trimming cost V 5 bases and J 8 bases; bases outside gene matches: 4. CDR3 amino acids: CASSGLAGGPHEQFF. The CDR3 DNA reads TGCGCCAGCAGCGGACTAGCGGGAGGGCCCCATGAGCAGTTCTTC.

The rearrangement joins TRBV7-8 to TRBJ2-1, with 7 bases matching TRBD1. CDR3 length: 16 amino acids. Germline CDR1 reads SGHVS; CDR2 reads FQNEAQ. After removal of 5 bases from V and 2 bases from J, the junction contained 9 bases not matched to a gene. CDR3 region: CASSPPRTGTYNEQFF. The DNA for the CDR3 is TGTGCCAGCAGCCCTCCCCGGACAGGAACCTACAATGAGCAGTTCTTC.

The rearrangement joins TRBV5-1 to TRBJ1-6; 9 bases line up with TRBD1. The V gene end was trimmed by 6 bases and the J gene end by 8 bases; junction bases not matched to a gene: 9. Germline values: CDR1 SGHRS, CDR2 YFSETQ. CDR3 length: 15 amino acids. CDR3 in DNA: TGCGCCAGCAAGGCGACAGGGGGTGTATATTCACCCCTCCACTTT. The encoded protein is CASKATGGVYSPLHF.

Here the CDR3 DNA reads TGTGCCAGCAGTGACGATCGGGGGGGGCTTACAGATACGCAGTATTTT. As protein: CASSDDRGGLTDTQYF. The rearrangement uses TRBV2 and TRBJ2-3, with 8 bases fitting TRBD2. Trimming cost V 3 bases and J 3 bases; bases outside gene matches: 8. Per the germline V gene, CDR1 is SNHLY and CDR2 is FYNNEI. The CDR3 extends over 16 amino acids.

The chain combines TRBV5-4 with TRBJ2-5; 15 positions agree with TRBD2. This CDR3 has 17 amino acids. Trimming at V came to 4 bases and at J to 2 bases, leaving 6 bases not matched to a gene. Germline V lookup: CDR1 SGHNT, CDR2 YYREEE (reference sequence). The CDR3 bases are TGTGCCAGCAGCCCTGGACTAGCGGGGGGGCGGCAAGAGACCCAGTACTTC. Translation: CASSPGLAGGRQETQYF.

This CDR3 reads CASSLAVEDTQYF. The CDR3, as DNA: TGTGCCAGCAGCTTGGCTGTAGAAGATACGCAGTATTTT. V gene TRBV5-6 combines with J gene TRBJ2-3; D ambiguous. Germline CDR1 and CDR2: SGHDT and YYEEEE. The V end was cut by 0 bases, the J end by 5 bases, with 7 bases between. The CDR3 loop spans 13 amino acids.

The V gene is TRBV7-9, the J gene TRBJ2-3; possible D gene TRBD2, 5 bases. The V gene's germline CDR1 is SEHNR and CDR2 FQNEAQ (reference sequence). V was clipped by 3 bases and J by 2 bases, with 18 bases between them. CDR3 size: 17 residues. Here the CDR3 reads CASSFGLANGFTDTQYF. The CDR3 DNA is TGTGCCAGCAGCTTCGGGCTAGCCAACGGGTTCACAGATACGCAGTATTTT.

V and J are TRBV29-1 and TRBJ1-2, with D uncertain. CDR1 and CDR2 (germline): SQVTM, ANQGSEA. Trimming shortened V by 6 bases and J by 5 bases, and 10 bases separated the two germline ends. There are 11 residues in the CDR3. CDR3 coding DNA: TGCAGCGTCCTGACGGGATATGGCTACACCTTC. This translates into CSVLTGYGYTF.